This T cell receptor beta chain was documented in a study of control samples from healthy donors and cancer patients. Measured with immunoSEQ multiplex PCR; TCRdb has only the in-frame clones, and not every one. Of over 150,000 clones listed, about 93% are singletons. This CDR3 is 12 amino acids long. Germline CDR1 reads LNHDA; CDR2 reads SQIVND (reference sequence). V gave up 1 base and J gave up 11 bases, with 11 bases separating them. This receptor was obtained from a man in his late teens or twenties in good health. Sequencing used blood. The V gene is TRBV19, the J gene TRBJ1-2, with D perhaps TRBD1 (5 bases). CDR3 bases: TGTGCCAGTAGTATAGCCGAGGGGAGGTACACCTTC. Protein product: CASSIAEGRYTF.